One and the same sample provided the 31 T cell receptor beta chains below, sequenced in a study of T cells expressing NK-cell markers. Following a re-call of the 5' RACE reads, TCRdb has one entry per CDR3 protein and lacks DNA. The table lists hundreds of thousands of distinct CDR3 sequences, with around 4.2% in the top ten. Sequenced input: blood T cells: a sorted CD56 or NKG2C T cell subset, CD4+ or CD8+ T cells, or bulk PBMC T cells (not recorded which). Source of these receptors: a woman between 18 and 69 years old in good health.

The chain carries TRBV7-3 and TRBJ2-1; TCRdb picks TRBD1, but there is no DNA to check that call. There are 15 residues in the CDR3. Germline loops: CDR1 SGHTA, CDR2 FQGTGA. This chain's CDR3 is CASSHGAGRGHEQFF.

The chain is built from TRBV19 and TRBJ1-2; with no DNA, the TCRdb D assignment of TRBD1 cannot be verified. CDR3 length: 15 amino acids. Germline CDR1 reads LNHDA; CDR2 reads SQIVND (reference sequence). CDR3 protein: CASRRPGTGDPGYTF.

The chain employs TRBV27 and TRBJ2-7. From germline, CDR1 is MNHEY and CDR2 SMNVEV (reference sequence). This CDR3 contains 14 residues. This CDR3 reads CASKPRTPSYEQYF.

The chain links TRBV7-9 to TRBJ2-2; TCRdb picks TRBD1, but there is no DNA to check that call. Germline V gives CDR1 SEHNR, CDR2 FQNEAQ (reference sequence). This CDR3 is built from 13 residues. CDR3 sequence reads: CAPGQVVTGELFF.

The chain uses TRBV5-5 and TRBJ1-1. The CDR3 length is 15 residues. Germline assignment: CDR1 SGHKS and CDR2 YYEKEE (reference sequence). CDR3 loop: CASSRQPGIGTEAFF. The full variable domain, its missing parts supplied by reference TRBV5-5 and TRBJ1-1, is DAGVTQSPTHLIKTRGQQVTLRCSPISGHKSVSWYQQVLGQGPQFIFQYYEKEERGRGNFPDRFSARQFPNYSSELNVNALLLGDSALYLCASSRQPGIGTEAFFGQGTRLTVV.

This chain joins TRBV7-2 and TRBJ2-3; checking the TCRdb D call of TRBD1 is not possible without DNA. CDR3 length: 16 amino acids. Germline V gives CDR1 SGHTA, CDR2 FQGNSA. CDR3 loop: CASSYGTGELRNTQYF.

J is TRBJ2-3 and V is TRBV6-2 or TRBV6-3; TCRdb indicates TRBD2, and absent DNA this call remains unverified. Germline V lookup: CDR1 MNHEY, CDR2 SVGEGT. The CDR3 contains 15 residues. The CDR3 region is CASRPLVPPTDTQYF.

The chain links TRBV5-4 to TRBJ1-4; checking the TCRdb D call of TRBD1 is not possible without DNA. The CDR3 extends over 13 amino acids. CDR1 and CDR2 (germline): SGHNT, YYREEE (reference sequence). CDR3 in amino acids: CASRSGPNEKLFF.

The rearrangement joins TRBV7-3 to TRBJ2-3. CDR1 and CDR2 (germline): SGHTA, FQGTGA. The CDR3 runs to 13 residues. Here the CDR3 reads CASSFSNTDTQYF.

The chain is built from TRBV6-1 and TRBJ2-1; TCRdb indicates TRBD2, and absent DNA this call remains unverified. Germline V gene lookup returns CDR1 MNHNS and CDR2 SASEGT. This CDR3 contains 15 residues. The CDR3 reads CATTPGLAVINEQFF.

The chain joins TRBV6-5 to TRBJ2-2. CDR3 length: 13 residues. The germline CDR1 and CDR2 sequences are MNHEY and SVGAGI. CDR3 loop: CASSYSFTGELFF.

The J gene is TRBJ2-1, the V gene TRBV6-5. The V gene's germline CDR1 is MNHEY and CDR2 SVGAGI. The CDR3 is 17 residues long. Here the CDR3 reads CASSYLPYSGMYNEQFF.

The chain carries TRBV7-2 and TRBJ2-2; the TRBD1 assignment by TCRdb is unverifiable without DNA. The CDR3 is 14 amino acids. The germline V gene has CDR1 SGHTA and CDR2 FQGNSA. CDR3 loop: CASSGTVNTGELFF. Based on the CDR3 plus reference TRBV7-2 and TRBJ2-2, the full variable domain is GAGVSQSPSNKVTEKGKDVELRCDPISGHTALYWYRQSLGQGLEFLIYFQGNSAPDKSGLPSDRFSAERTGGSVSTLTIQRTQQEDSAVYLCASSGTVNTGELFFGEGSRLTVL.

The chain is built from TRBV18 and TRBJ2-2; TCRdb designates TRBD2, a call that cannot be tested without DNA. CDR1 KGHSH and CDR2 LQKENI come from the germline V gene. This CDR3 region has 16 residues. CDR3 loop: CASSPLLALNTGELFF.

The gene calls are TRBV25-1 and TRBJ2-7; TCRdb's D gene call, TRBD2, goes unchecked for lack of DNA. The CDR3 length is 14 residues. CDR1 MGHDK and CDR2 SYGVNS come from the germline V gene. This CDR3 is CASNDFRTSLKQYF.

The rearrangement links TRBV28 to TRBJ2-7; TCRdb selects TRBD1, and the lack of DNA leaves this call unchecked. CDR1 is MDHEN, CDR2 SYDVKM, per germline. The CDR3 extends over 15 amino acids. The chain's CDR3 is CASNLRGTGPYEQYF.

The chain's CDR3 is CASTKGRLETQYF. This chain connects TRBV5-1 to TRBJ2-5; TCRdb indicates TRBD1, and absent DNA this call remains unverified. The CDR3 covers 13 residues. CDR1 SGHRS and CDR2 YFSETQ come from the germline V gene.

The chain's CDR3 is CASSRVSTAYNEQFF. The V gene is TRBV7-9, the J gene TRBJ2-1. Germline values: CDR1 SEHNR, CDR2 FQNEAQ (reference sequence). This CDR3 comprises 15 residues. Together with reference TRBV7-9 and TRBJ2-1, the CDR3 gives the full variable domain: DTGVSQNPRHKITKRGQNVTFRCDPISEHNRLYWYRQTLGQGPEFLTYFQNEAQLEKSRLLSDRFSAERPKGSFSTLEIQRTEQGDSAMYLCASSRVSTAYNEQFFGPGTRLTVL.

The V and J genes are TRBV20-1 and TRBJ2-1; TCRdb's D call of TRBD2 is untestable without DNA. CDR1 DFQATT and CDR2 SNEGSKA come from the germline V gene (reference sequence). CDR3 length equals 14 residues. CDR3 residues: CSASGTSGNALEFF.

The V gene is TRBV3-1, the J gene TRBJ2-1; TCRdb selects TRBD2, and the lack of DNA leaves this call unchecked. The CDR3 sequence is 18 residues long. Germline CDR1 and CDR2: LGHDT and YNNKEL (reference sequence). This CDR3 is CASSQVLGGGTQSNEQFF.

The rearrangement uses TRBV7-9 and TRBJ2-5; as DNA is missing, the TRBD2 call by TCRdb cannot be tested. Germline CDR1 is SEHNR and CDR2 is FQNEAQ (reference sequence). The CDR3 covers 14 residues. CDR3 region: CASSFRGLQETQYF.

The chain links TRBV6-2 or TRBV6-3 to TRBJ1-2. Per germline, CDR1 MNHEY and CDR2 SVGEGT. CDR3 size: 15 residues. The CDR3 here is CASSQLEIRRGGYTF.

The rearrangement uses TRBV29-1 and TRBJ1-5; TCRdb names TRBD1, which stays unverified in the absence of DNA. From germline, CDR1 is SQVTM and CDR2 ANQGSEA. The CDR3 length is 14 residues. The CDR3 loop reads CSVGGTGGGQPQHF.

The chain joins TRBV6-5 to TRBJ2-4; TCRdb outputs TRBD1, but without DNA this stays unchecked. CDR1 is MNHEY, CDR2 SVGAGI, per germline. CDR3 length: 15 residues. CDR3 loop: CASSSHPRGENIQYF.

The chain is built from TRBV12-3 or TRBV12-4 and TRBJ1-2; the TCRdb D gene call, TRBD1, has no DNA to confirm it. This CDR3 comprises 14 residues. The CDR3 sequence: CASSLRDRAYGYTF.

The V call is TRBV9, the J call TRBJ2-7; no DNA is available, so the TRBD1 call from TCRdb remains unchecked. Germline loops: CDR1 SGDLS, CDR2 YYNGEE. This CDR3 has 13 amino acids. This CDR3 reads CASGRDRVNEQYF. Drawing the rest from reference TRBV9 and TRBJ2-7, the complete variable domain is DSGVTQTPKHLITATGQRVTLRCSPRSGDLSVYWYQQSLDQGLQFLIQYYNGEERAKGNILERFSAQQFPDLHSELNLSSLELGDSALYFCASGRDRVNEQYFGPGTRLTVT.

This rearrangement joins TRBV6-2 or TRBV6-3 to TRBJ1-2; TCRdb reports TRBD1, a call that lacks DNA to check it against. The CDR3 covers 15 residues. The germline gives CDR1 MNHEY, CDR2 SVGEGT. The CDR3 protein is CASSLGTPANYGYTF.

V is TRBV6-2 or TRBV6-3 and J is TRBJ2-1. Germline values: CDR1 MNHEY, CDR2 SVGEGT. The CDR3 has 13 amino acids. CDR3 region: CASWAGPTDEQFF.

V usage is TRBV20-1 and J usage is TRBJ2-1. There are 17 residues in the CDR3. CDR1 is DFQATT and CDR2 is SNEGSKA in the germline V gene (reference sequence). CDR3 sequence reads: CSARDTSGSSSYNEQFF.

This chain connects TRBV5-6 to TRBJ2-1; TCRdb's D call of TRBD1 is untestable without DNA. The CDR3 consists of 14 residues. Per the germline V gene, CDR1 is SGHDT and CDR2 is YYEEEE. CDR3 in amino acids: CASVSPGDLNEQFF.

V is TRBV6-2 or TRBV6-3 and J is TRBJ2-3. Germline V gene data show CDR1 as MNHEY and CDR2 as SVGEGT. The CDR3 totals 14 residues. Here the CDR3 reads CASSYPDSTDTQYF.